This TCR beta chain was recovered during a study of OX40 agonist ivuxolimab in advanced cancers. Study-level background: Two cutaneous melanoma patients and one hepatocellular carcinoma patient, three in all, had partial responses.

Whole-study findings and limits: Some nonresponders likewise displayed low normalized T-cell clonal expansion. At doses 0.1 to 3.0 mg/kg, CD4+ and CD8+ clones expanded.

The CDR3 is made up of 15 amino acids. As regards this clone: Its antigen is undetermined.

The data were produced by immunoSEQ multiplex PCR, yet TCRdb's version contains in-frame clones alone and is incomplete. The sample lists over 60,000 clones, 82% occurring once. This clonotype was sampled from an adult with an advanced solid tumor such as melanoma, head and neck, liver or kidney cancer. V usage is TRBV21-1 and J usage is TRBJ1-1; the DNA was not compared with TRBD1, the D call given in the table. TRBV21-1 is labeled a pseudogene. This material consisted of CD4+ or CD8+ T cells sorted from blood, taken in a trial of the OX40 agonist ivuxolimab. CDR3 coding DNA: TGTGCCAGCAGCCCGCCGGACAGGGAAGGATTTCAAGCTTTCTTT. Translated, it gives CASSPPDREGFQAFF.